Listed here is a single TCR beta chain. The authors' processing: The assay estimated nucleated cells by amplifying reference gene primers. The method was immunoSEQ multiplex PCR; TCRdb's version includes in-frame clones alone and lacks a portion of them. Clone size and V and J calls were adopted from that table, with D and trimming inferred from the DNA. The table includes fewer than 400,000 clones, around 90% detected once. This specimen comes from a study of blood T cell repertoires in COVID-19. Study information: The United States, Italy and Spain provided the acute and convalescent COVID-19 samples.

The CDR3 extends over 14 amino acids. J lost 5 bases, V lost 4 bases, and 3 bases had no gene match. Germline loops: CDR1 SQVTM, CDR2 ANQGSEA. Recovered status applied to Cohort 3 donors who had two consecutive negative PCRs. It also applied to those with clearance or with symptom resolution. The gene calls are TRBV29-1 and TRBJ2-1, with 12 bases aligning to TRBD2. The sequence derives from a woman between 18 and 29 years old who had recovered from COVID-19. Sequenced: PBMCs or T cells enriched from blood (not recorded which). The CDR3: CSVGGTSGHNEQFF. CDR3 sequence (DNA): TGCAGCGTTGGGGGGACTAGCGGGCACAATGAGCAGTTCTTC.